This T cell receptor (beta chain) was sequenced during a study of CD8 T cells in ankylosing spondylitis. Whole-study findings and limits: Fewer than ten highly homologous variants made up a TCR beta motif that seemed to typify ankylosing spondylitis blood. Researchers reportedly found disease-linked clones significantly enriched in matched ankylosing spondylitis synovial fluid.

Germline V gene sequence: CDR1 LGHDT, CDR2 YNNKEL (reference sequence). The CDR3 has 13 amino acids. Trimming took off 0 bases at V and 15 bases at J, with 12 bases between the two ends. This clonotype appeared many times. Antigen specificity is unknown. TCRdb reanalysed the 5' RACE reads using MiXCR and keeps one entry per CDR3 protein. Of around 180,000 distinct CDR3 sequences listed, 15% to 20% are singletons. Input material: blood, either unsorted or a sorted T cell fraction (not recorded which). The J gene is TRBJ1-6, the V gene TRBV3-1; no clear D. This receptor was identified in a male donor aged 10-35 years with ankylosing spondylitis or in good health (not recorded which). CDR3 DNA: TGTGCCAGCAGCCAAGATTTCCGGGCTGTCCTCCACTTT. It translates to CASSQDFRAVLHF.